This T cell receptor (beta chain) is drawn from a study of read filtering for tumor transcriptome and immune sequencing. Study-level background: R-ISS stage counts were under 10 for I, 16 for II, six or seven for III.

This clonotype appeared many times. The antigen is undetermined. This CDR3 region has 12 residues. The trim removed 11 bases at V and 3 bases at J, leaving 5 bases unmatched. CDR1 and CDR2 from the germline V gene are ENHRY and SYGVKD. Notes on the study in general: Around 80% of IR-seq clonotypes had a single read, yet these held roughly 3.3% of reads.

Molecular barcoded adaptors covering alpha/delta and beta/gamma chains were used on approximately 400 ng RNA. TCRdb re-called the reads with MiXCR, one entry per CDR3 protein. The table lists around 130,000 distinct CDR3 sequences, roughly 13% of them singletons. Sequenced: a population of CD138-negative cells sorted from bone marrow. This sequence originates from a donor at least 40 years old with multiple myeloma. This chain connects TRBV10-3 to TRBJ1-2; the match to TRBD1 covers 8 bases. In DNA, the CDR3 is TGTGCCGTACAGGGGGAAGACTATGGCTACACCTTC. Translated: CAVQGEDYGYTF.